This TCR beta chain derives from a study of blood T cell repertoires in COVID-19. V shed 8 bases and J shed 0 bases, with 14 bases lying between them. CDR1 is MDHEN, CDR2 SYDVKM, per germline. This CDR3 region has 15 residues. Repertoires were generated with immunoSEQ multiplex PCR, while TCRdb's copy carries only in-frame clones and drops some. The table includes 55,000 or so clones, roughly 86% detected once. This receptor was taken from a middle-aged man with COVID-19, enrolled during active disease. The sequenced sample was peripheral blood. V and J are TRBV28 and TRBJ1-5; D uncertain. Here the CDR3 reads CASGGRTYSNQPQHF. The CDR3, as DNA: TGTGCCAGCGGAGGACGTACCTATAGCAATCAGCCCCAGCATTTT.